The T cell receptor beta chain under discussion was sequenced for a study of graft-versus-host responses after intestinal transplantation. V dropped 3 bases and J dropped 0 bases, with 7 bases sitting between them. Germline V CDR1 and CDR2: SEHNR, FQNEAQ (reference sequence). The CDR3 has 14 residues. Repertoires were generated with immunoSEQ multiplex PCR, while TCRdb's copy carries only in-frame clones and drops some. The sample consists of under 150,000 clones, 95% of them appearing once. As concerns this clone: Its specificity is unknown.

This TCR was recovered from a human donor who received an intestinal transplant. This material consisted of unstimulated CD8+ T cells sorted from spleen or lymph node cells, taken before intestinal transplant. This chain links TRBV7-9 with TRBJ2-3; D remains unclear. The CDR3 is CASSLWASTDTQYF. CDR3 nucleotide sequence: TGTGCCAGCAGCTTGTGGGCCAGCACAGATACGCAGTATTTT.